Below, one T cell receptor beta chain is given with its context. Antigen unknown. This sample was included in a study of Ad26.COV2.S vaccination and SARS-CoV-2 variants. Treatment here: roughly 18 received Ad26.COV2.S at low or high dose, single or two shots; five or six received placebo; per-sample allocation not given. Day 63 following the first vaccine or placebo injection was when the samples were taken. An Ad26 vector that expressed Wuhan-strain SARS-CoV-2 spike constituted the vaccine. The study, taken as a whole, reports: There was reportedly substantial breadth in spike-specific CD8+ and CD4+ T cell responses after vaccination. Whether participants received vaccine or placebo, their non-spike TCR breadth was similar.

Germline trimming cut 3 bases from V and 7 bases from J; bases unmatched to any gene: 6. CDR3 size: 14 residues. The germline V gene encodes CDR1 SGHTA and CDR2 FQGTGA. Sequenced by immunoSEQ multiplex PCR; TCRdb stores in-frame clones only, minus some. The table shows almost 400,000 clones, with around nine tenths occurring only once. The chain is built from TRBV7-3 and TRBJ2-1; TRBD2 agrees at 7 bases. Sequencing was performed on peripheral blood, taken in a trial of Ad26.COV2.S vaccine versus placebo. The TCR originated in a person between 18 and 65 years old who received the Ad26.COV2.S COVID-19 vaccine or a placebo. The CDR3 DNA sequence: TGTGCCAGCAGCTTGGCGGGAGAGGGTAATGAGCAGTTCTTC. Protein sequence: CASSLAGEGNEQFF.